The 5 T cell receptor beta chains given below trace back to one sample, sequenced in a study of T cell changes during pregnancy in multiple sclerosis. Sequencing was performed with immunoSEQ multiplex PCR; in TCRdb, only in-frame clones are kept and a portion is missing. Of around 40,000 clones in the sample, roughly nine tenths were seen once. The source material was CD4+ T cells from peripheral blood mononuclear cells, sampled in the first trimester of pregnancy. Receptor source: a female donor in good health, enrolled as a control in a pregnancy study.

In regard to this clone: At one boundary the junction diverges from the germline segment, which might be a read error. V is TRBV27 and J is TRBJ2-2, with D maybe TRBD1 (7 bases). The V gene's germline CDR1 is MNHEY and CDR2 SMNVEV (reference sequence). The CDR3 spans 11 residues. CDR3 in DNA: TGTGCCAGCAGTTTCAGGGGGGACCTGTTTTTT. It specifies CASSFRGDLFF.

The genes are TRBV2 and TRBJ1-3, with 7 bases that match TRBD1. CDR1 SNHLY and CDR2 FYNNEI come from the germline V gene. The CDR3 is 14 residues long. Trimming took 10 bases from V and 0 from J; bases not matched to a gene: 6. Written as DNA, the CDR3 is TGTGCCACCACGCCAGGGGGCTCTGGAAACACCATATATTTT. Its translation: CATTPGGSGNTIYF.

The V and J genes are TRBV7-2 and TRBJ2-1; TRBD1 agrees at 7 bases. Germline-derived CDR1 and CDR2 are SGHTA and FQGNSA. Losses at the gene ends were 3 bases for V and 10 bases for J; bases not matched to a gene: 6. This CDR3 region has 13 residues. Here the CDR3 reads CASSLTGPGEQFF. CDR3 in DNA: TGTGCCAGCAGCTTGACAGGGCCCGGAGAGCAGTTCTTC.

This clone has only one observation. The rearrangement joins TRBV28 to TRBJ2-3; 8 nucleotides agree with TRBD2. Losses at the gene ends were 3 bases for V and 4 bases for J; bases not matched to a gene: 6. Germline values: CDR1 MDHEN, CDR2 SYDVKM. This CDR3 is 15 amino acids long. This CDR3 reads CASSFSRGGSDTQYF. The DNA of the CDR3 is TGTGCCAGCAGTTTTAGTCGGGGGGGCTCAGATACGCAGTATTTT.

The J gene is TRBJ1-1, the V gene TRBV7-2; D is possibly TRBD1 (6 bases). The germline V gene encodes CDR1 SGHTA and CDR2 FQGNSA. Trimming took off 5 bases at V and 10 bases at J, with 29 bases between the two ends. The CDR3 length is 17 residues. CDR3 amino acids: CASSPLGAKQSRLGAFF. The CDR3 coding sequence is TGTGCCAGCAGCCCATTGGGGGCGAAGCAGTCGCGCCTGGGAGCTTTCTTT.